Following are 23 T cell receptor beta chains from one sample sequenced in a study of blood T cell repertoires in COVID-19 (TCRdb year 2020). The library was built by means of the immunoSEQ multiplex PCR assay. This immuneACCESS table, as held by TCRdb, lists in-frame sequences with V and J called but not all clones. Of the missing ones, under half trace to an unresolved V gene in checked studies; the others have no known cause. The sample yields about 190,000 clones; about four fifths were counted once. In total, the top ten clones hold 6.9% of the sample. Input material: peripheral blood. These receptors all stem from a man aged 55 to 70 with acute or convalescent COVID-19.

The rearrangement uses TRBV13 and TRBJ1-1; possibly TRBD1 for D (6 bases). Trimming cost V 5 bases and J 4 bases, with 8 bases left between them. The CDR3 is 12 amino acids. The germline V gene encodes CDR1 PRHDT and CDR2 FYEKMQ (reference sequence). In nucleotides, the CDR3 is TGTGCCAGCAGCGCACAGGGCACTGAAGCTTTCTTT. It translates to CASSAQGTEAFF.

This clone was seen only once. The genes are TRBV7-2 and TRBJ2-3, with D perhaps matching TRBD2 (6 bases). The germline V gene encodes CDR1 SGHTA and CDR2 FQGNSA. The CDR3 length is 15 residues. Trimming took off 2 bases at V and 5 bases at J, with 14 bases between the two ends. CDR3 sequence reads: CASSLYGGRRDTQYF. CDR3 sequence (DNA): TGTGCCAGCAGCTTATACGGGGGAAGGAGAGATACGCAGTATTTT.

The chain links TRBV5-4 to TRBJ1-1; TRBD1 agrees at 8 bases. V was pared by 4 bases and J by 4 bases, with 6 bases of the junction left unmatched. The CDR3 spans 14 residues. From germline, CDR1 is SGHNT and CDR2 YYREEE (reference sequence). CDR3 in DNA: TGTGCCAGCAGCATCGGACAGGGTGGCACTGAAGCTTTCTTT. Protein: CASSIGQGGTEAFF.

This clone was observed a single time. The chain employs TRBV12-5 and TRBJ1-3; 8 nucleotides match TRBD1. V lost 2 bases, J lost 4 bases, and 7 bases stayed unmatched. In germline, CDR1 is LGHNT, CDR2 FRNRAP. CDR3 length: 16 residues. Here the CDR3 reads CASGLPPDRVGNTIYF. As DNA, the CDR3 is TGTGCTAGTGGTTTGCCCCCGGACAGGGTGGGAAACACCATATATTTT.

The J gene is TRBJ1-4, the V gene TRBV15; D remains ambiguous. The germline V gene has CDR1 LNHNV and CDR2 YYDKDF (reference sequence). There are 14 residues in the CDR3. Between the trimmed V and J ends, which lost 5 bases and 7 bases, there was a span of 14 bases. CDR3 sequence: CATSPGLSSEKLFF. DNA for the CDR3: TGTGCCACCAGCCCGGGATTGTCAAGTGAAAAACTGTTTTTT.

The rearrangement uses TRBV6-5 and TRBJ2-1, with TRBD2 matching over 14 bases. V lost 0 bases, J lost 6 bases, and 1 base stayed unmatched. From germline, CDR1 is MNHEY and CDR2 SVGAGI. The CDR3 extends over 16 amino acids. The CDR3 loop is CASSYSGTSGGNEQFF. Here the CDR3 DNA reads TGTGCCAGCAGTTACTCCGGGACTAGCGGGGGCAATGAGCAGTTCTTC.

This sequence joins TRBV6-5 and TRBJ1-5, with D hard to call. Germline V lookup: CDR1 MNHEY, CDR2 SVGAGI. This CDR3 region has 13 residues. Trimming cost V 10 bases and J 5 bases, with 15 bases left between them. The CDR3 region is CATCAGYDQPQHF. In DNA form, the CDR3 reads TGTGCCACCTGCGCGGGGTACGATCAGCCCCAGCATTTT.

The chain combines TRBV5-1 with TRBJ1-2; 8 bases align to TRBD1. Germline assignment: CDR1 SGHRS and CDR2 YFSETQ. Trimming cost V 4 bases and J 6 bases; bases outside gene matches: 11. The CDR3 is 15 amino acids. The DNA for the CDR3 is TGCGCCAGCAGCCTACGTGGACAGGGAGGGGATGGCTACACCTTC. The encoded protein is CASSLRGQGGDGYTF.

The CDR3 DNA reads as TGCGCCAGCAGCCAAGATCGCCCAGGGTCCGGGGATACGCAGTATTTT. Translation gives CASSQDRPGSGDTQYF. This chain uses TRBV4-3 with TRBJ2-3; D is perhaps TRBD1 (5 bases). V shed 0 bases and J shed 6 bases, with 16 bases lying between them. Germline V lookup: CDR1 LGHNA, CDR2 YSLEER. The length of the CDR3 is 16 residues.

The chain joins TRBV19 to TRBJ2-7, with D unresolved. Germline CDR1 is LNHDA and CDR2 is SQIVND (reference sequence). The V end was cut by 1 base, the J end by 3 bases, with 13 bases between. The CDR3 is 15 residues long. In nucleotides, the CDR3 is TGTGCCAGTAGTATAGTCGCGGCGGTAAACTACGAGCAGTACTTC. This sequence encodes CASSIVAAVNYEQYF.

This clone has a handful of counts. This chain connects TRBV18 to TRBJ1-1; 12 bases map to TRBD1. Germline-derived CDR1 and CDR2 are KGHSH and LQKENI. This CDR3 has 15 residues. Trimming took 3 bases from V and 6 from J; bases not matched to a gene: 5. CDR3 sequence reads: CASSPPGTGGSEAFF. The CDR3 DNA sequence: TGTGCCAGCTCACCCCCCGGGACAGGGGGCTCTGAAGCTTTCTTT. Full variable domain (missing parts from reference TRBV18 and TRBJ1-1): NAGVMQNPRHLVRRRGQEARLRCSPMKGHSHVYWYRQLPEEGLKFMVYLQKENIIDESGMPKERFSAEFPKEGPSILRIQQVVRGDSAAYFCASSPPGTGGSEAFFGQGTRLTVV.

This rearrangement joins TRBV7-9 to TRBJ2-5; perhaps TRBD2 as D (5 bases). Deletions cut 6 bases from V and 5 bases from J, with 16 bases between. The germline V gene has CDR1 SEHNR and CDR2 FQNEAQ (reference sequence). The CDR3 has 14 amino acids. This chain's CDR3 is CASRRWESLETQYF. The CDR3 bases are TGTGCCAGCAGACGATGGGAGAGCCTTGAGACCCAGTACTTC. Supplemented by reference TRBV7-9 and TRBJ2-5, the full variable domain reads DTGVSQNPRHKITKRGQNVTFRCDPISEHNRLYWYRQTLGQGPEFLTYFQNEAQLEKSRLLSDRFSAERPKGSFSTLEIQRTEQGDSAMYLCASRRWESLETQYFGPGTRLLVL.

This clone has a handful of counts. CDR3 protein: CASTEPVALGGPDTQYF. The CDR3 DNA reads as TGCGCCAGCACCGAACCCGTGGCGCTGGGGGGGCCGGATACGCAGTATTTT. The genes are TRBV10-2 and TRBJ2-3, with D maybe TRBD2 (7 bases). The CDR3 is made up of 17 amino acids. Trimming took 7 bases from V and 6 from J, leaving 26 bases between them. Germline V gene data show CDR1 as WSHSY and CDR2 as SAAADI.

The rearrangement uses TRBV2 and TRBJ1-6, with a tentative D call TRBD1 (6 bases). V lost 8 bases to trimming and J lost 0 bases, with 11 bases between them. Germline V gene lookup returns CDR1 SNHLY and CDR2 FYNNEI. The CDR3 covers 15 residues. CDR3 protein: CASRTGSSYNSPLHF. The CDR3 DNA reads as TGTGCCAGCCGAACAGGGAGCTCCTATAATTCACCCCTCCACTTT.

The rearrangement links TRBV7-3 to TRBJ1-1; D is undetermined. This CDR3 is 13 amino acids long. Trimming shortened V by 0 bases and J by 7 bases, and 9 bases separated the two germline ends. Germline V lookup: CDR1 SGHTA, CDR2 FQGTGA. CDR3 residues: CASSLTLAGEAFF. Written as DNA, the CDR3 is TGTGCCAGCAGCTTAACGTTGGCGGGTGAAGCTTTCTTT.

This clone was observed at least ten times. The V gene is TRBV2, the J gene TRBJ1-1; maybe TRBD1 (6 bases). V was cut by 7 bases and J by 4 bases, with 22 bases left in between. The CDR3 is 16 amino acids. The germline V gene has CDR1 SNHLY and CDR2 FYNNEI. The CDR3 sequence: CASTSHFGQRGTEAFF. As DNA, the CDR3 is TGTGCCAGCACCAGCCACTTTGGACAGCGGGGCACTGAAGCTTTCTTT.

This rearrangement joins TRBV12-3 or TRBV12-4 to TRBJ1-5; D remains unclear. The CDR3 loop spans 13 amino acids. The V and J ends lost 2 bases and 4 bases respectively, with 6 bases between them. This CDR3 reads CASSLTTNQPQHF. For the CDR3, the DNA is TGTGCCAGCAGTTTAACCACAAATCAGCCCCAGCATTTT.

This sequence joins TRBV7-6 and TRBJ1-1, with D maybe TRBD1 (6 bases). Trimming pared 3 bases from V and 2 bases from J, leaving 10 bases between. The CDR3 extends over 14 amino acids. Per the germline V gene, CDR1 is SGHVS and CDR2 is FNYEAQ. CDR3 residues: CASSLGHSNTEAFF. In nucleotides, the CDR3 is TGTGCCAGCAGCTTGGGACACTCAAACACTGAAGCTTTCTTT. Full variable domain (remainder filled in from reference TRBV7-6 and TRBJ1-1): GAGVSQSPRYKVTKRGQDVALRCDPISGHVSLYWYRQALGQGPEFLTYFNYEAQQDKSGLPNDRFSAERPEGSISTLTIQRTEQRDSAMYRCASSLGHSNTEAFFGQGTRLTVV.

The chain has TRBV6-1 and TRBJ1-4; 7 bases match TRBD1. Germline lookup yields CDR1 MNHNS and CDR2 SASEGT. CDR3 length equals 15 residues. V gave up 2 bases and J gave up 10 bases; unmatched junction bases: 10. CDR3 protein: CASSESGGLRGKLFF. The CDR3 DNA is TGTGCCAGCAGTGAATCAGGGGGTCTGAGAGGAAAACTGTTTTTT.

The chain carries TRBV6-2 or TRBV6-3 and TRBJ1-5; TRBD1 matches at 12 bases. The germline CDR1 and CDR2 sequences are MNHEY and SVGEGT. The CDR3 is made up of 15 amino acids. With V trimmed by 6 bases and J by 3 bases, 3 bases remained unmatched. CDR3 sequence (DNA): TGTGCCAGCAGCTGGGGACAGGGGGCCAATCAGCCCCAGCATTTT. It is translated as CASSWGQGANQPQHF.

This rearrangement joins TRBV15 to TRBJ2-5, with a tentative D call TRBD1 (6 bases). V gave up 1 base and J gave up 4 bases, with 7 bases separating them. The CDR3 loop spans 13 amino acids. Germline V lookup: CDR1 LNHNV, CDR2 YYDKDF (reference sequence). As DNA, the CDR3 is TGTGCCACCAGCAGAGGGGGGCGAGAGACCCAGTACTTC. Its translation is CATSRGGRETQYF.

This chain connects TRBV18 to TRBJ2-2, with TRBD2 matching 8 bases. The CDR3 runs to 17 residues. V dropped 4 bases and J dropped 1; count of bases not matched to a gene: 8. Per the germline V gene, CDR1 is KGHSH and CDR2 is LQKENI. In DNA, the CDR3 is TGTGCCAGCTCACGCGGGGCGGGACTAGAGAACACCGGGGAGCTGTTTTTT. This translates into CASSRGAGLENTGELFF.

The chain joins TRBV9 to TRBJ2-1, with 11 positions matching TRBD2. V was clipped by 2 bases and J by 1 base; unmatched bases: 8. There are 18 residues in the CDR3. The V gene's germline CDR1 is SGDLS and CDR2 YYNGEE. CDR3 in amino acids: CASSVSPLAGESYNEQFF. The CDR3, as DNA: TGTGCCAGCAGCGTGTCCCCACTAGCGGGAGAATCCTACAATGAGCAGTTCTTC.